Below are 29 T cell receptor beta chains sequenced from a single sample in a study of blood T cell repertoires in COVID-19. Profiled with immunoSEQ multiplex PCR; TCRdb holds only in-frame clones, not every one. In the table there are approximately 20,000 clones, roughly 86% of which are singletons. Sample: peripheral blood. The origin of the receptors is a human donor in a cohort sampled during active COVID-19.

The CDR3 nucleotides read TGTGCCTGGAGTCCCCGGCGGAGCGCGGATAGTGGCTACACCTTC. Its translation is CAWSPRRSADSGYTF. V is TRBV30 and J is TRBJ1-2; D is uncertain. Germline-derived CDR1 and CDR2 are GTSNPN and SVGIG (reference sequence). The CDR3 runs to 15 residues. Trimming stripped 2 bases from V and 7 bases from J, with 20 bases between. The entire variable domain, with the rest obtained from reference TRBV30 and TRBJ1-2, is as follows: SQTIHQWPATLVQPVGSPLSLECTVEGTSNPNLYWYRQAAGRGLQLLFYSVGIGQISSEVPQNLSASRPQDRQFILSSKKLLLSDSGFYLCAWSPRRSADSGYTFGSGTRLTVV.

The chain couples TRBV6-5 to TRBJ1-2; TRBD1 is a possible D gene (6 bases). The CDR3 length is 14 residues. Trimming shortened V by 5 bases and J by 6 bases, and 16 bases separated the two germline ends. Germline assignment: CDR1 MNHEY and CDR2 SVGAGI. In DNA form, the CDR3 reads TGTGCCAGCAGTCGGGACACCCTAACCCATGGCTACACCTTC. It encodes CASSRDTLTHGYTF.

This chain uses TRBV19 with TRBJ1-6; 10 bases fit TRBD1. Germline assignment: CDR1 LNHDA and CDR2 SQIVND (reference sequence). V was clipped by 11 bases and J by 9 bases; unmatched bases: 7. The CDR3 sequence is 13 residues long. CDR3: CAAGGQGSSPLHF. The CDR3 bases are TGTGCCGCAGGGGGACAGGGGAGTTCACCCCTCCACTTT.

The rearrangement links TRBV12-3 or TRBV12-4 to TRBJ1-3; D might be TRBD1 (6 bases). The CDR3 runs 12 residues. V lost 3 bases to trimming and J lost 8 bases, with 8 bases between them. The CDR3 DNA is TGTGCCAGCAGTTTCGACAGGTACACCATATATTTT. It codes for CASSFDRYTIYF.

This clone was seen only a few times. CDR3: CAWKRAGSYEQYF. The DNA for the CDR3 is TGTGCCTGGAAAAGAGCGGGGTCCTACGAGCAGTACTTC. The chain is built from TRBV30 and TRBJ2-7; the match to TRBD2 covers 7 bases. Germline CDR1 is GTSNPN and CDR2 is SVGIG (reference sequence). The CDR3 runs 13 residues. Trimming removed 4 bases from V and 1 base from J; junction bases left unmatched: 4. The full variable domain, rest sourced from reference TRBV30 and TRBJ2-7, is SQTIHQWPATLVQPVGSPLSLECTVEGTSNPNLYWYRQAAGRGLQLLFYSVGIGQISSEVPQNLSASRPQDRQFILSSKKLLLSDSGFYLCAWKRAGSYEQYFGPGTRLTVT.

This chain joins TRBV4-1 and TRBJ1-1; TRBD1 might be the D (5 bases). The CDR3 runs to 15 residues. The V end was cut by 1 base, the J end by 7 bases, with 16 bases between. Germline lookup yields CDR1 MGHRA and CDR2 YSYEKL. The CDR3 sequence: CASSQVHGATGEAFF. In DNA, the CDR3 is TGCGCCAGCAGCCAAGTTCATGGGGCTACGGGTGAAGCTTTCTTT.

The chain links TRBV5-1 to TRBJ2-3, with D maybe TRBD2 (6 bases). Trimming removed 8 bases at V and 3 bases at J, with 16 bases between. The CDR3 has 14 residues. Germline V gives CDR1 SGHRS, CDR2 YFSETQ. The CDR3 coding sequence is TGCGCCAGTACCAGAAGCGCGGGGACAGATACGCAGTATTTT. Translation: CASTRSAGTDTQYF.

The chain links TRBV12-5 to TRBJ2-7, with D perhaps matching TRBD1 (6 bases). Germline loops: CDR1 LGHNT, CDR2 FRNRAP. This CDR3 has 14 amino acids. Trimming shortened V by 11 bases and J by 7 bases, and 24 bases separated the two germline ends. The CDR3 coding sequence is TGTGCTGATGGAAGGACAGTGGATACGAAGGAGCAGTACTTC. This encodes CADGRTVDTKEQYF.

V is TRBV19 and J is TRBJ2-1, with 12 nucleotides matching TRBD2. CDR1 and CDR2 (germline): LNHDA, SQIVND (reference sequence). J was trimmed by 7 bases and V by 0 bases; bases with no gene match: 4. The CDR3 runs to 16 residues. CDR3 DNA: TGTGCCAGTAGTATAGAACTAGCGGGGGGTCTTAATGAGCAGTTCTTC. It specifies CASSIELAGGLNEQFF.

This clone was detected only once. The chain combines TRBV11-1 with TRBJ2-7, with D maybe TRBD1 (5 bases). From germline, CDR1 is SGHAT and CDR2 FQDESV (reference sequence). V was trimmed by 1 base and J by 6 bases, leaving 16 bases between them. The CDR3 contains 15 residues. CDR3 residues: CASSLERGRVVEQYF. The CDR3 nucleotides read TGTGCCAGCAGCTTAGAACGCGGCAGGGTAGTCGAGCAGTACTTC.

The gene calls are TRBV30 and TRBJ1-5; 9 bases are a match to TRBD1. Per the germline V gene, CDR1 is GTSNPN and CDR2 is SVGIG (reference sequence). V was pared by 2 bases and J by 6 bases, with 5 bases of the junction left unmatched. The CDR3 sequence is 14 residues long. CDR3 nucleotide sequence: TGTGCCTGGAGTCGGGACAGGGCACCTCAGCCCCAGCATTTT. It encodes CAWSRDRAPQPQHF.

The rearrangement links TRBV4-1 to TRBJ2-7, with 10 bases fitting TRBD2. This CDR3 contains 16 residues. Germline loops: CDR1 MGHRA, CDR2 YSYEKL. V trimming: 4 bases; J trimming: 1 base; junction bases outside the gene matches: 7. The DNA for the CDR3 is TGCGCCAGCAGCCGGAGCGGGGGGGACCCGTCCTACGAGCAGTACTTC. Protein sequence: CASSRSGGDPSYEQYF.

This clone was picked up a small number of times. The CDR3 DNA is TGTGCCATCAGGGACCAGACAGGGGTCACTGAAGCTTTCTTT. Protein: CAIRDQTGVTEAFF. The J gene is TRBJ1-1, the V gene TRBV10-3; 8 bases are a match to TRBD1. This CDR3 is built from 14 residues. V lost 6 bases to trimming and J lost 4 bases; unmatched junction nucleotides: 7. Germline V CDR1 and CDR2: ENHRY, SYGVKD.

This clone was counted a single time. The chain is built from TRBV19 and TRBJ1-5; D possibly corresponds to TRBD1 (6 bases). This CDR3 has 16 amino acids. Trimming shortened V by 2 bases and J by 4 bases, and 15 bases separated the two germline ends. Per germline, CDR1 LNHDA and CDR2 SQIVND (reference sequence). CDR3 sequence (DNA): TGTGCCAGTAGTATAATATGGACAGCCGAAAATCAGCCCCAGCATTTT. Its protein product is CASSIIWTAENQPQHF.

The V call is TRBV6-6, the J call TRBJ1-1; TRBD1 matches at 7 bases. V gave up 6 bases and J gave up 1 base; unmatched junction bases: 2. CDR1 MNHNY and CDR2 SVGAGI come from the germline V gene (reference sequence). This CDR3 region has 13 residues. CDR3 sequence reads: CASSYRGNTEAFF. The CDR3, as DNA: TGTGCCAGCAGCTACAGGGGGAACACTGAAGCTTTCTTT.

The V call is TRBV29-1, the J call TRBJ2-3; 9 bases line up with TRBD2. The V gene's germline CDR1 is SQVTM and CDR2 ANQGSEA. This CDR3 has 13 residues. Unmatched junction bases numbered 2, after V lost 5 bases and J lost 2 bases. The CDR3 coding sequence is TGCAGCGTTATAGCGGGAGACACAGATACGCAGTATTTT. It yields the protein CSVIAGDTDTQYF.

This chain links TRBV9 with TRBJ2-3; possibly TRBD2 for D (7 bases). CDR3 length: 18 residues. Germline CDR1 is SGDLS and CDR2 is YYNGEE. Trimming took off 4 bases at V and 6 bases at J, with 27 bases between the two ends. CDR3 in amino acids: CASSSRGGTWDYPDTQYF. The DNA for the CDR3 is TGTGCCAGCAGCTCGAGAGGGGGAACTTGGGACTACCCGGATACGCAGTATTTT.

V gene TRBV19 combines with J gene TRBJ1-5; D is unclear. The CDR3 is 15 amino acids. Trimming removed 7 bases at V and 0 bases at J, with 13 bases between. Germline-derived CDR1 and CDR2 are LNHDA and SQIVND (reference sequence). The CDR3 protein is CASTPWAYSNQPQHF. The CDR3 bases are TGTGCCAGTACCCCATGGGCTTATAGCAATCAGCCCCAGCATTTT.

The chain has TRBV6-5 and TRBJ1-6, with no clear D. The CDR3 covers 14 residues. V was trimmed by 6 bases and J by 6 bases, leaving 12 bases between them. Germline values: CDR1 MNHEY, CDR2 SVGAGI. CDR3 in DNA: TGTGCCAGCAGAGAGAGGGTTTCTAATTCACCCCTCCACTTT. This sequence encodes CASRERVSNSPLHF.

The CDR3 nucleotides read TGTGCCAGCAGCTTAGGACAGGGCAATCAGCCCCAGCATTTT. Translation gives CASSLGQGNQPQHF. J is TRBJ1-5 and V is TRBV11-2, with D possibly being TRBD1 (6 bases). Germline lookup yields CDR1 SGHAT and CDR2 FQNNGV. The CDR3 is made up of 14 amino acids. Between the trimmed V and J ends, which lost 1 base and 2 bases, there was a span of 6 bases.

This chain links TRBV30 with TRBJ2-1, with TRBD1 matching 9 bases. Per the germline V gene, CDR1 is GTSNPN and CDR2 is SVGIG (reference sequence). V lost 5 bases and J lost 10; bases outside the gene matches: 9. The CDR3 extends over 13 amino acids. The CDR3, as DNA: TGTGCCTGGGAGTTACTCGGACAGGGGGAGCAGTTCTTC. It codes for CAWELLGQGEQFF.

This chain uses TRBV10-1 with TRBJ1-1; D perhaps matches TRBD1 (5 bases). CDR1 WNHNN and CDR2 SYGVQD come from the germline V gene (reference sequence). Trimming pared 2 bases from V and 1 base from J, leaving 11 bases between. This CDR3 spans 15 amino acids. Written as DNA, the CDR3 is TGCGCCAGCAGTGAGCTCGGACACGAGAACACTGAAGCTTTCTTT. Translated, it gives CASSELGHENTEAFF.

The chain uses TRBV25-1 and TRBJ2-7, with no clear D. The CDR3 has 12 residues. Trimming pared 4 bases from V and 2 bases from J, leaving 6 bases between. Looked up from germline, CDR1 is MGHDK and CDR2 is SYGVNS. This CDR3 is CASSVSTYEQYF. DNA of the CDR3: TGTGCCAGCAGTGTTTCCACCTACGAGCAGTACTTC.

The chain carries TRBV6-5 and TRBJ1-2; 12 positions match TRBD1. Germline CDR1 MNHEY, CDR2 SVGAGI. The J segment lost 3 bases and the V segment lost 6 bases, leaving 5 bases of the junction unmatched. This CDR3 contains 15 residues. This CDR3 reads CASSRDRGLDYGYTF. The CDR3 DNA is TGTGCCAGCAGCCGGGACAGGGGGCTTGACTATGGCTACACCTTC.

The chain combines TRBV30 with TRBJ2-5; D unresolved. Trimming left V 0 bases short and J 8 bases short, with 7 bases between. In germline, CDR1 is GTSNPN, CDR2 SVGIG (reference sequence). The CDR3 totals 11 residues. For the CDR3, the DNA is TGTGCCTGGAGTGTGGCACCAACCCAGTACTTC. Translation gives CAWSVAPTQYF.

The rearrangement links TRBV6-1 to TRBJ2-7; TRBD1 matches 7 bases. Germline trimming cut 1 base from V and 2 bases from J; bases unmatched to any gene: 2. CDR1 and CDR2 (germline): MNHNS, SASEGT. The CDR3 covers 14 residues. The CDR3 DNA is TGTGCCAGCAGTGAAGACAGGGGACCCTACGAGCAGTACTTC. Translated, it gives CASSEDRGPYEQYF.

The V and J genes are TRBV7-6 and TRBJ1-6; D is unresolved. In germline, CDR1 is SGHVS, CDR2 FNYEAQ. CDR3 size: 15 residues. V gave up 1 base and J gave up 8 bases, with 12 bases separating them. CDR3 sequence: CASSLDRAVDSPLHF. In DNA form, the CDR3 reads TGTGCCAGCAGCTTAGACCGCGCTGTGGATTCACCCCTCCACTTT.

The chain uses TRBV5-1 and TRBJ2-7; D may be TRBD2 (6 bases). V lost 5 bases and J 0 bases, leaving 21 bases between the germline ends. This CDR3 has 17 amino acids. CDR1 is SGHRS, CDR2 YFSETQ, per germline. The CDR3 DNA is TGCGCCAGCAGTAAACAACCAGGGAGGAGGGGCTCCTACGAGCAGTACTTC. The encoded protein is CASSKQPGRRGSYEQYF.

V gene TRBV12-5 combines with J gene TRBJ1-1; tentatively, D is TRBD1 (6 bases). CDR1 and CDR2 (germline): LGHNT, FRNRAP. Trimming shortened V by 5 bases and J by 7 bases, and 11 bases separated the two germline ends. CDR3 length equals 12 residues. Here the CDR3 DNA reads TGTGCTAGTGGTCTGGACAGTTTTGAAGCTTTCTTT. Its protein product is CASGLDSFEAFF.